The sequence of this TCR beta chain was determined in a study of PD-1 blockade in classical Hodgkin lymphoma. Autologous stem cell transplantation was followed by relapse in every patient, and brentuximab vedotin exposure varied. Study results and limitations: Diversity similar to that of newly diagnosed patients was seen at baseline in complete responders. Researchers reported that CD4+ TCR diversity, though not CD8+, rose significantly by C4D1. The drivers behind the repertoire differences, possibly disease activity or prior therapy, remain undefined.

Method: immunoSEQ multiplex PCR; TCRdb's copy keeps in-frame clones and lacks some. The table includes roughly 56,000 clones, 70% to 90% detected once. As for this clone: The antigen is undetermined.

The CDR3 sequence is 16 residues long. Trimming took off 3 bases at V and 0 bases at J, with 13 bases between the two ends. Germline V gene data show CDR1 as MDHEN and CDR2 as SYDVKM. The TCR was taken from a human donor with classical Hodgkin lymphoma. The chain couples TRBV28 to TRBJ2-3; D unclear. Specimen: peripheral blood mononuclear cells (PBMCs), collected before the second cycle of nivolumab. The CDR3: CASSFLELYSTDTQYF. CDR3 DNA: TGTGCCAGCAGTTTTTTAGAACTATATAGCACAGATACGCAGTATTTT.